These 15 T cell receptor beta chains originate from one sample sequenced in a study of blood T cell repertoires in COVID-19. Measured with immunoSEQ multiplex PCR; TCRdb has only the in-frame clones, and not every one. This sample carries some 290,000 clones, around 90% of them seen once, and the ten largest clones take about 2.3%. Sequences were obtained from PBMCs or T cells enriched from blood (not recorded which). The receptors stem from a woman aged 40 to 49 with acute COVID-19.

The chain recombines TRBV4-1 with TRBJ2-5; 10 bases align to TRBD1. The CDR3 is 15 amino acids. CDR1 and CDR2 (germline): MGHRA, YSYEKL. The J segment lost 2 bases and the V segment lost 6 bases, leaving 6 bases of the junction unmatched. The DNA of the CDR3 is TGCGCCAGCAGACGGACAGGGGGAGGACAAGAGACCCAGTACTTC. Its translation: CASRRTGGGQETQYF.

This clone was detected only a few times. V and J are TRBV27 and TRBJ1-5; no firm D call. The CDR3 has 14 residues. V was cut by 5 bases and J by 0 bases, with 8 bases left in between. The germline CDR1 and CDR2 sequences are MNHEY and SMNVEV (reference sequence). This chain's CDR3 is CASSPFNSNQPQHF. CDR3 nucleotides: TGTGCCAGCAGTCCCTTTAATAGCAATCAGCCCCAGCATTTT.

The chain couples TRBV4-1 to TRBJ2-5; D is undetermined. CDR3 length: 14 amino acids. The V and J ends lost 2 bases and 5 bases respectively, with 12 bases between them. The V gene's germline CDR1 is MGHRA and CDR2 YSYEKL. The CDR3 region has the DNA TGCGCCAGCAGCCAAACCCTAATTGTGGAGACCCAGTACTTC. Its translation: CASSQTLIVETQYF.

J is TRBJ1-2 and V is TRBV7-2; D is perhaps TRBD1 (6 bases). V shed 0 bases and J shed 7 bases, with 15 bases lying between them. CDR1 is SGHTA, CDR2 FQGNSA, per germline. The CDR3 spans 15 residues. The CDR3 here is CASSLAFGGPGGYTF. The CDR3 nucleotides read TGTGCCAGCAGCTTAGCGTTTGGGGGCCCGGGTGGCTACACCTTC.

This clone appeared once. The rearrangement links TRBV7-7 to TRBJ2-2; 8 nucleotides align to TRBD2. The germline gives CDR1 SSHAT, CDR2 FNYEAQ (reference sequence). CDR3 length: 14 amino acids. Unmatched junction bases numbered 2, after V lost 2 bases and J lost 6 bases. The CDR3 here is CASSLRGGAGELFF. The CDR3, as DNA: TGTGCCAGCAGCTTACGGGGGGGAGCCGGGGAGCTGTTTTTT.

The rearrangement joins TRBV6-5 to TRBJ2-2, with D maybe TRBD2 (6 bases). Trimming took off 10 bases at V and 1 base at J, with 10 bases between the two ends. Germline lookup yields CDR1 MNHEY and CDR2 SVGAGI. The CDR3 is 13 residues long. CDR3 sequence reads: CATKGGNTGELFF. CDR3 bases: TGTGCCACCAAGGGAGGGAACACCGGGGAGCTGTTTTTT.

This rearrangement joins TRBV5-1 to TRBJ1-3; 10 bases match TRBD1. The CDR3 consists of 15 residues. Germline trimming cut 2 bases from V and 3 bases from J; bases unmatched to any gene: 2. Germline V gene lookup returns CDR1 SGHRS and CDR2 YFSETQ. The CDR3 loop is CASSFGQGGGNTIYF. As DNA, the CDR3 is TGCGCCAGCAGCTTCGGACAGGGGGGTGGAAACACCATATATTTT.

The genes are TRBV7-2 and TRBJ1-6; 8 bases match TRBD1. V shed 6 bases, J shed 9 bases, and the junction held 4 bases outside the gene matches. The length of the CDR3 is 13 residues. Looked up from germline, CDR1 is SGHTA and CDR2 is FQGNSA. The CDR3: CASSEDRASPLHF. The CDR3 DNA follows: TGTGCCAGCAGTGAGGACAGGGCTTCACCCCTCCACTTT.

This clone has a single count. The chain combines TRBV19 with TRBJ2-6; 8 nucleotides agree with TRBD2. Trimming at V came to 1 base and at J to 3 bases, leaving 11 bases not matched to a gene. The CDR3 is 19 amino acids. Germline loops: CDR1 LNHDA, CDR2 SQIVND (reference sequence). CDR3 in amino acids: CASSIVGRGRADGANVLTF. CDR3 DNA sequence: TGTGCCAGTAGTATAGTCGGGAGGGGCAGGGCAGATGGGGCCAACGTCCTGACTTTC. The full variable domain, in which reference TRBV19 and TRBJ2-6 provide the parts outside the CDR3, is DGGITQSPKYLFRKEGQNVTLSCEQNLNHDAMYWYRQDPGQGLRLIYYSQIVNDFQKGDIAEGYSVSREKKESFPLTVTSAQKNPTAFYLCASSIVGRGRADGANVLTFGAGSRLTVL.

This chain connects TRBV5-1 to TRBJ1-5; maybe TRBD1 (6 bases). Trimming removed 2 bases from V and 4 bases from J, with 16 bases in between. The CDR3 has 16 residues. CDR1 is SGHRS and CDR2 is YFSETQ in the germline V gene. This chain's CDR3 is CASSFYPGDRNQPQHF. DNA for the CDR3: TGCGCCAGCAGCTTCTACCCAGGGGATCGTAATCAGCCCCAGCATTTT.

The V gene is TRBV18, the J gene TRBJ1-2; 8 positions agree with TRBD1. This CDR3 is 15 amino acids long. The V segment lost 6 bases and the J segment 0 bases; nucleotides outside the gene matches: 6. Germline V gene data show CDR1 as KGHSH and CDR2 as LQKENI. CDR3 amino acids: CASSLGQGANYGYTF. CDR3 bases: TGTGCCAGCTCTCTAGGACAGGGAGCTAACTATGGCTACACCTTC.

The chain uses TRBV5-4 and TRBJ1-6; 9 nucleotides align to TRBD1. J gave up 10 bases and V 4 bases, and 6 bases lay outside the gene matches. The CDR3 is 14 residues long. Germline assignment: CDR1 SGHNT and CDR2 YYREEE (reference sequence). The DNA for the CDR3 is TGTGCCAGCAGCACCGGGACAGGGCAATCACCCCTCCACTTT. This sequence encodes CASSTGTGQSPLHF.

The chain is built from TRBV18 and TRBJ1-5; 10 bases fit TRBD1. With 3 bases clipped from V and 5 bases from J, the junction kept 4 bases outside the gene matches. CDR1 is KGHSH, CDR2 LQKENI, per germline. The CDR3 consists of 15 residues. CDR3 sequence reads: CASSPTGTGDQPQHF. The CDR3 DNA is TGTGCCAGCTCACCGACAGGGACAGGGGATCAGCCCCAGCATTTT.

In its sample, this clone was seen once. The rearrangement links TRBV4-3 to TRBJ1-1, with 10 bases aligning to TRBD1. Germline V gene data show CDR1 as LGHNA and CDR2 as YSLEER. The CDR3 contains 14 residues. J gave up 4 bases and V 3 bases, and 2 bases lay outside the gene matches. The CDR3 loop is CASSQDRGSTEAFF. CDR3 nucleotides: TGCGCCAGCAGCCAGGACAGGGGGTCCACTGAAGCTTTCTTT.

The chain carries TRBV2 and TRBJ1-5; 8 nucleotides match TRBD1. The CDR3 is 15 residues long. Germline assignment: CDR1 SNHLY and CDR2 FYNNEI. Unmatched junction bases numbered 5, after V lost 3 bases and J lost 4 bases. The CDR3 protein is CASSEVRGRNQPQHF. In nucleotides, the CDR3 is TGTGCCAGCAGTGAGGTCAGGGGGCGAAATCAGCCCCAGCATTTT.